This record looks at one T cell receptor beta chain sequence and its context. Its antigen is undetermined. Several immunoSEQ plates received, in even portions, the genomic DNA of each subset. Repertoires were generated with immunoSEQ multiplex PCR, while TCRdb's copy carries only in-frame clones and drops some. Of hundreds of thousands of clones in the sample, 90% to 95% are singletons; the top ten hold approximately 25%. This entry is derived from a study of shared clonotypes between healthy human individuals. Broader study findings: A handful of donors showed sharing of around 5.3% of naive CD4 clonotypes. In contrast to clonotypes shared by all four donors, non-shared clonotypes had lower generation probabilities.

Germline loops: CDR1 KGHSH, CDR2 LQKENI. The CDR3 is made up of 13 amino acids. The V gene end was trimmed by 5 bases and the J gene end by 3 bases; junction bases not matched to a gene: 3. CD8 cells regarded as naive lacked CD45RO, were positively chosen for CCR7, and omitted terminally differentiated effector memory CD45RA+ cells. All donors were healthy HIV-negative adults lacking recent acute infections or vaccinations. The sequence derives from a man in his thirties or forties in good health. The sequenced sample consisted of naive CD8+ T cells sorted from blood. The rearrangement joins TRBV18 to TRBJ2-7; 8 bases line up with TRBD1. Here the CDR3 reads CASSRTGYYEQYF. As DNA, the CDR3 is TGTGCCAGCTCAAGGACAGGGTACTACGAGCAGTACTTC. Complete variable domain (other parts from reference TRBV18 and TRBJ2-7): NAGVMQNPRHLVRRRGQEARLRCSPMKGHSHVYWYRQLPEEGLKFMVYLQKENIIDESGMPKERFSAEFPKEGPSILRIQQVVRGDSAAYFCASSRTGYYEQYFGPGTRLTVT.